Listed below are T cell receptor beta chains from one sample, sequenced in a study of shared clonotypes between healthy human individuals. Only in-frame clones appear in the TCRdb table, and some are missing; sequencing was by immunoSEQ multiplex PCR. Among millions of clones listed, roughly 95% were seen once. Sequencing was carried out using naive CD8+ T cells sorted from blood. The receptor source for this set is a young man in good health. Both conserved end residues are part of each CDR3. The D gene is left open where the match is weak. Rows give clone size only sometimes, using once, few, many, or a class for an expanded clone.

V gene,CDR3 length,D gene,clone size,J gene,CDR3 protein,CDR3 DNA
TRBV15,17,NA,NA,TRBJ1-1,CATSRDGGGVGNTEAFF,TGTGCCACCAGCAGAGATGGCGGAGGGGTTGGGAACACTGAAGCTTTCTTT
TRBV5-1,14,NA,NA,TRBJ2-5,CASSSRDRKETQYF,TGCGCCAGCAGCTCGCGGGACAGAAAAGAGACCCAGTACTTC
TRBV6-6,14,NA,NA,TRBJ2-2,CASSWGDNTGELFF,TGTGCCAGCAGTTGGGGCGATAACACCGGGGAGCTGTTTTTT
TRBV19,15,TRBD1,NA,TRBJ2-3,CASSIKQGAEDTQYF,TGTGCCAGTAGTATAAAACAGGGGGCCGAAGATACGCAGTATTTT
TRBV10-2,11,NA,NA,TRBJ2-1,CASILAAEQFF,NA
TRBV6-5,15,NA,NA,TRBJ2-2,CASSYSRENTGELFF,TGTGCCAGCAGTTACTCGAGGGAGAACACCGGGGAGCTGTTTTTT
TRBV10-3,14,NA,NA,TRBJ2-7,CAISDAGGLSEQYF,TGTGCCATCAGTGACGCAGGGGGACTCTCGGAGCAGTACTTC
TRBV2,18,TRBD2,NA,TRBJ2-1,CASQGGLAGEGGYNEQFF,TGTGCCAGCCAGGGCGGACTAGCGGGAGAAGGCGGCTACAATGAGCAGTTCTTC
TRBV2,15,NA,NA,TRBJ1-2,CASNALVVGGRGYTF,TGTGCCAGCAATGCCTTAGTTGTCGGAGGTCGTGGCTACACCTTC
TRBV6-5,14,TRBD2,NA,TRBJ2-5,CASSSRLAGETQYF,TGTGCCAGCAGTAGTCGACTAGCGGGAGAGACCCAGTACTTC
TRBV6-1,13,NA,NA,TRBJ2-7,CASRPRDNYEQYF,TGTGCCAGCAGACCCCGGGACAACTACGAGCAGTACTTC
TRBV5-6,12,NA,NA,TRBJ2-2,CASTFLGGELFF,TGTGCCAGCACCTTTCTGGGCGGGGAGCTGTTTTTT
TRBV7-6,14,NA,NA,TRBJ2-7,CASSLMALPEEQYF,TGTGCCAGCAGCTTAATGGCTCTCCCAGAGGAGCAGTACTTC
TRBV9,12,NA,few,TRBJ1-1,CASSVVEHEAFF,TGTGCCAGCAGCGTAGTCGAGCACGAAGCTTTCTTT
TRBV27,14,NA,NA,TRBJ2-5,CASSSQGPGLTQYF,TGTGCCAGCAGTTCGCAGGGGCCTGGGTTGACCCAGTACTTC
TRBV28,15,TRBD1,NA,TRBJ2-5,CASSFQGDRGETQYF,TGTGCCAGCAGTTTCCAAGGGGACAGGGGCGAGACCCAGTACTTC
TRBV6-5,14,NA,NA,TRBJ1-3,CASSYGPDGNTIYF,TGTGCCAGCAGTTACGGGCCCGATGGAAACACCATATATTTT
TRBV21-1,22,NA,NA,TRBJ1-4,CASSKEGKLDRDIRATNEKLFF,TGTGCCAGCAGCAAAGAAGGAAAGTTGGACAGGGATATAAGGGCAACTAATGAAAAACTGTTTTTT